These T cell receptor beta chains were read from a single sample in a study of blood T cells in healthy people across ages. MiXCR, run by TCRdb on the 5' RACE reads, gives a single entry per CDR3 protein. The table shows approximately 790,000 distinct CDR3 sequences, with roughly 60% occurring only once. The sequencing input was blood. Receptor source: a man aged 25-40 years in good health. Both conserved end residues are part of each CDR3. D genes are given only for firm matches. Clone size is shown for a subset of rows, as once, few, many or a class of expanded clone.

TGTGCCAGCAGCTTGGTTGTTAGCGGGGGTTCGGGCAATACGCAGTATTTT | CASSLVVSGGSGNTQYF | . | TRBV5-6 | TRBD2 | TRBJ2-3
TGCGCCAGCAGCCAAGATTCTTGGACAGTCCGCACAGATACGCAGTATTTT | CASSQDSWTVRTDTQYF | few | TRBV4-3 | . | TRBJ2-3
TGTGCCAGCAGTTCCCCGACAGGGAAACTAACCTACGAGCAGTACTTC | CASSSPTGKLTYEQYF | once | TRBV28 | TRBD1 | TRBJ2-7
TGTGCCACTCTTGGGACAGGGCCCTCCTACAATGAGCAGTTCTTC | CATLGTGPSYNEQFF | . | TRBV10-3 | TRBD1 | TRBJ2-1
TGCAGTGGAAGACTAGCGGGGGGGCAGTCCTGCAATGAGCAGTTCTTC | CSGRLAGGQSCNEQFF | . | TRBV20-1 | TRBD2 | TRBJ2-1
TGCAGCGTTCTAACGGGAGGGCAGGGTGAGCAGTTCTTC | CSVLTGGQGEQFF | . | TRBV29-1 | TRBD2 | TRBJ2-1
TGTGCCAGCAGCCAAGACCGGGACAGCGTGGATACGCAGTATTTT | CASSQDRDSVDTQYF | few | TRBV4-2 | TRBD1 | TRBJ2-3
TGTGCCATCAGTGAGTCAGTGGGTTACATTCAGTACTTC | CAISESVGYIQYF | once | TRBV10-3 | . | TRBJ2-4
TGTGCCAGCCGCCTAGCGGGGGGCCTCAACTCTCCTAGCTACGAGCAGTACTTC | CASRLAGGLNSPSYEQYF | . | TRBV27 | TRBD2 | TRBJ2-7
TGTGCCAGCAGCCTTGGACGCTTTGCGCGACTAGCGGGAACAAGCTCCTACAATGAGCAGTTCTTC | CASSLGRFARLAGTSSYNEQFF | . | TRBV5-4 | TRBD2 | TRBJ2-1
TGTGCCAGCAGTCGCGCGGGGGGGTCTAATGAAAAACTGTTTTTT | CASSRAGGSNEKLFF | . | TRBV12-3/TRBV12-4 | . | TRBJ1-4
TGCAGTGCTAGAGGACGGGGGGTCTACGAGCAGTACTTC | CSARGRGVYEQYF | . | TRBV20-1 | TRBD2 | TRBJ2-7
TGTGCCAGCAGCGAACAGGGGACCGGGGAGCTGTTTTTT | CASSEQGTGELFF | once | TRBV9 | TRBD1 | TRBJ2-2
TGTGCCAGCAGCCAAGCACCTCCTTCGCTGGGGGGATCACCCCTCCACTTT | CASSQAPPSLGGSPLHF | . | TRBV3-1 | . | TRBJ1-6
TGTGCCACCTCTGGGGGGGACACCTACAATGAGCAGTTCTTC | CATSGGDTYNEQFF | . | TRBV6-2/TRBV6-3 | . | TRBJ2-1
TGTGCCACCAGTGATTGGGATCGCGCCCAAAGTGATACGCAGTATTTT | CATSDWDRAQSDTQYF | . | TRBV24-1 | . | TRBJ2-3
TGTGCCAGCAGTTCAGGACAGGGCGAGCAGTACTTC | CASSSGQGEQYF | few | TRBV7-9 | TRBD1 | TRBJ2-7
TGTGCCACCAGCAGAGATATGCCCTGCGAGCAGTACTTC | CATSRDMPCEQYF | . | TRBV15 | . | TRBJ2-7
TGTGCCAGCAGCTTAGAGGTCGGGGGAATCAATGAGCAGTTCTTC | CASSLEVGGINEQFF | . | TRBV11-2 | . | TRBJ2-1
TGTGCCAGCAGCTTAACTTTTTGGGGACACAGCTCCTATAATTCACCCCTCCACTTT | CASSLTFWGHSSYNSPLHF | . | TRBV7-2 | . | TRBJ1-6
TGCAGCGTTGGAGGGTTGGGACAAGCCGACTATGGCTACACCTTC | CSVGGLGQADYGYTF | few | TRBV29-1 | . | TRBJ1-2
TGTGCCAGCAGCCCGCTTTCGGATACAGATACGCAGTATTTT | CASSPLSDTDTQYF | . | TRBV28 | . | TRBJ2-3
TGTGCCAGCAGTCCCCAGATAGGGTATACGCAGTATTTT | CASSPQIGYTQYF | . | TRBV6-6 | . | TRBJ2-3
TGTGCCAGCAGTAACTCTACACGGGGTGAGCAGTTCTTC | CASSNSTRGEQFF | few | TRBV6-5 | . | TRBJ2-1
TGTGCCAGCAAATCTGTATCGGGGGGACACCAAGAGACCCAGTACTTC | CASKSVSGGHQETQYF | . | TRBV2 | TRBD2 | TRBJ2-5
TGCGCCAGCTCAATACCGGGACAGGCGTACAATGAGCAGTTCTTC | CASSIPGQAYNEQFF | few | TRBV5-1 | TRBD1 | TRBJ2-1
TGCAGCGTTGAAGATCGTGGCGGGGGACCTCACTCTGGGGCCAACGTCCTGACTTTC | CSVEDRGGGPHSGANVLTF | . | TRBV29-1 | TRBD2 | TRBJ2-6
TGCAGCGTTGAGGAATTCGACCGGGGGACCGGGGAGCTGTTTTTT | CSVEEFDRGTGELFF | . | TRBV29-1 | . | TRBJ2-2
TGCAGTGCTGGCGGGGCGGCCTATAGCAATCAGCCCCAGCATTTT | CSAGGAAYSNQPQHF | . | TRBV20-1 | . | TRBJ1-5
TGTGCCAGCAGGCGACAGGGGATTAATGAAAAACTGTTTTTT | CASRRQGINEKLFF | . | TRBV6-5 | TRBD1 | TRBJ1-4
TGTGCCACCAGTGATGGTCCCTACGAGCAGTACTTC | CATSDGPYEQYF | . | TRBV24-1 | . | TRBJ2-7
TGTGCCAGCACGGAAGGGGGTTTGGACAAAAACATTCGGTACTTC | CASTEGGLDKNIRYF | . | TRBV28 | . | TRBJ2-4
TGTGCCAGCAGTTACGATCGGGGGCGGAACGAGCAGTACTTC | CASSYDRGRNEQYF | once | TRBV6-2/TRBV6-3 | . | TRBJ2-7
TGTGCCAGCAGGCCCCTGACGGGGGGGCTGTTAGATACGCAGTATTTT | CASRPLTGGLLDTQYF | . | TRBV7-2 | TRBD2 | TRBJ2-3
TGTGCCAGCAGCTTAGCGGGTATAGGGGATACGCAGTATTTT | CASSLAGIGDTQYF | once | TRBV7-2 | . | TRBJ2-3
TGCAGTGCTAGGCAGGGGGGGGACGAGCAGTACTTC | CSARQGGDEQYF | few | TRBV20-1 | . | TRBJ2-7
TGCAGTGCCCCCTATGGGGGGGAGCTGTTTTTT | CSAPYGGELFF | . | TRBV20-1 | . | TRBJ2-2
TGTGCCAGCAGCTTAGTGGGAGGGTTGGACGAGCAGTACTTC | CASSLVGGLDEQYF | . | TRBV7-2 | TRBD2 | TRBJ2-7
TGTGCCAGCAGTGAGTCGGTAGGGATCTACGAGCAGTACTTC | CASSESVGIYEQYF | . | TRBV25-1 | . | TRBJ2-7
TGCGCCAGCAGCTTTCTAACGAACCAAGAGACCCAGTACTTC | CASSFLTNQETQYF | . | TRBV5-1 | . | TRBJ2-5
TGTGCCACCACGACAGGGCGGGATCAGCCCCAGCATTTT | CATTTGRDQPQHF | . | TRBV10-3 | TRBD1 | TRBJ1-5
TGTGCCAGCAGCCCCCGGACAGTAGGTGGCTACACCTTC | CASSPRTVGGYTF | few | TRBV9 | . | TRBJ1-2
TGCAGTGTTCCGACAGGGTATGAAGGCTACATCTTC | CSVPTGYEGYIF | . | TRBV20-1 | TRBD1 | TRBJ1-2
TGCAGTGCTAGACCTGCTAGCGGGGGCTACGAGCAGTACTTC | CSARPASGGYEQYF | . | TRBV20-1 | TRBD2 | TRBJ2-7
TGCAGTGCTAGAGATCTTATGGGGTTTCTAAGCTCCTATAATTCACCCCTCCACTTT | CSARDLMGFLSSYNSPLHF | . | TRBV20-1 | . | TRBJ1-6
TGCAGCGTTGACGGACTGTCTAGCACAGATACGCAGTATTTT | CSVDGLSSTDTQYF | . | TRBV29-1 | . | TRBJ2-3
TGTGCCAGCAGCCAAGGGGGCAGGACCGAAGCTTTCTTT | CASSQGGRTEAFF | . | TRBV4-2 | . | TRBJ1-1
TGTGCCAGCCAGGACAGGTACAATGAGCAGTTCTTC | CASQDRYNEQFF | . | TRBV6-1 | TRBD1 | TRBJ2-1
TGCGCCAGCAGCTTGGAACAGGGTCCAGATACGCAGTATTTT | CASSLEQGPDTQYF | few | TRBV5-1 | . | TRBJ2-3
TGTGCCAGCAGCCCACGACAGTTTACAGATACGCAGTATTTT | CASSPRQFTDTQYF | . | TRBV27 | . | TRBJ2-3
TGCAGCGTTGAAAAGGACCTCGGGACGGAGACCCAGTACTTC | CSVEKDLGTETQYF | few | TRBV29-1 | . | TRBJ2-5
TGTGCCATCGGTGCCAACGGGGAGGCCTTGGCTGGGGCCAACGTCCTGACTTTC | CAIGANGEALAGANVLTF | . | TRBV10-3 | . | TRBJ2-6
TGTGCCAGCAGCTTAGTAGGGCTAGCGGGGGGGCCGAATGAGCAGTTCTTC | CASSLVGLAGGPNEQFF | . | TRBV7-2 | TRBD2 | TRBJ2-1
TGCGCCAGCAGCTTCACGCACGACAGTAGCAATCAGCCCCAGCATTTT | CASSFTHDSSNQPQHF | . | TRBV4-1 | . | TRBJ1-5
TGCGCCAGCAGCCAAGATCGGAGGGGGACAGGGAGGCATTCACCCCTCCACTTT | CASSQDRRGTGRHSPLHF | . | TRBV4-3 | TRBD1 | TRBJ1-6
TGTGCCAGCAGCACCCAGCCCCTTTTCCATAGAGGCCCCTACAATGAGCAGTTCTTC | CASSTQPLFHRGPYNEQFF | once | TRBV7-2 | . | TRBJ2-1
TGTGCCAGCAGCTTTGGGACACCATATAATTCACCCCTCCACTTT | CASSFGTPYNSPLHF | once | TRBV7-9 | . | TRBJ1-6
TGTGCCAGCACCAACGACCGGGACAGAGGGAACATTCAGTACTTC | CASTNDRDRGNIQYF | . | TRBV7-9 | TRBD1 | TRBJ2-4
TGTGCCTCCAGGGACCAACTTTACGAGCAGTACTTC | CASRDQLYEQYF | few | TRBV10-3 | . | TRBJ2-7